Presented here are 30 T cell receptor beta chains from one specimen sequenced in a study of blood T cell repertoires in COVID-19. Method: immunoSEQ multiplex PCR; TCRdb's copy keeps in-frame clones and lacks some. This table holds 430,000 or so clones, roughly 90% found once. Specimen: peripheral blood. These TCRs come from a man aged 18 to 29 with COVID-19, enrolled during active disease.

The rearrangement joins TRBV6-5 to TRBJ2-1; 10 nucleotides agree with TRBD2. Germline-derived CDR1 and CDR2 are MNHEY and SVGAGI. With V trimmed by 6 bases and J by 7 bases, 6 bases remained unmatched. The CDR3 consists of 14 residues. The CDR3 DNA follows: TGTGCCAGCAGGTTCCTAGCGGGGGATAATGAGCAGTTCTTC. Translated, it gives CASRFLAGDNEQFF.

This clone was observed once. V usage is TRBV3-1 (or the pseudogene TRBV3-2) and J usage is TRBJ2-7, with 7 bases matching TRBD1. This CDR3 contains 15 residues. Germline CDR1 LGHDT, CDR2 YNNKEL (reference sequence). The junction had 6 bases not matched to a gene; V was cut back by 0 bases and J by 4 bases. The CDR3 coding sequence is TGTGCCAGCAGCCAAGATCTATCGACAGGGTACGAGCAGTACTTC. Translating gives CASSQDLSTGYEQYF.

The chain carries TRBV6-2 or TRBV6-3 and TRBJ1-5; perhaps TRBD1 as D (6 bases). The germline CDR1 and CDR2 sequences are MNHEY and SVGEGT. Trimming took off 1 base at V and 3 bases at J, with 13 bases between the two ends. The CDR3 is 16 residues long. CDR3 DNA: TGTGCCAGCAGTTACTGGCCGGACAGTTCCAATCAGCCCCAGCATTTT. Its translation: CASSYWPDSSNQPQHF.

This clone has only one observation. This chain joins TRBV24-1 and TRBJ1-2, with D uncertain. There are 11 residues in the CDR3. Germline V gene lookup returns CDR1 KGHDR and CDR2 SFDVKD. Trimming took 3 bases from V and 8 from J, leaving 6 bases between them. The CDR3 sequence: CATSDPRGYTF. The CDR3 coding sequence is TGTGCCACCAGTGATCCGAGAGGCTACACCTTC.

The V call is TRBV6-5, the J call TRBJ2-3; possibly TRBD2 for D (5 bases). V lost 9 bases, J lost 3 bases, and 16 bases lay in between. The CDR3 is made up of 14 amino acids. From germline, CDR1 is MNHEY and CDR2 SVGAGI. CDR3 protein: CASTGSLGTDTQYF. CDR3 DNA sequence: TGTGCCAGTACGGGGAGCCTGGGGACAGATACGCAGTATTTT.

This sequence joins TRBV5-4 and TRBJ1-6, with D unresolved. The V end was cut by 2 bases, the J end by 8 bases, with 14 bases between. The CDR3 consists of 15 residues. Germline V lookup: CDR1 SGHNT, CDR2 YYREEE (reference sequence). The CDR3 reads CASSFDNGRDSPLHF. The CDR3 nucleotides read TGTGCCAGCAGCTTCGACAATGGGCGGGATTCACCCCTCCACTTT.

The V gene is TRBV5-4, the J gene TRBJ1-1; 10 bases are shared with TRBD1. V lost 3 bases and J lost 3; bases outside the gene matches: 5. Germline assignment: CDR1 SGHNT and CDR2 YYREEE (reference sequence). CDR3 length: 15 residues. As DNA, the CDR3 is TGTGCCAGCAGCTCCCCCGGGACAGGGGACACTGAAGCTTTCTTT. Protein product: CASSSPGTGDTEAFF.

This clone was detected once. This chain uses TRBV14 with TRBJ2-7; TRBD1 matches 7 bases. With 10 bases clipped from V and 6 bases from J, the junction kept 9 bases outside the gene matches. Germline V gene lookup returns CDR1 SGHDN and CDR2 FVKESK. The CDR3 consists of 12 residues. CDR3 coding DNA: TGTGCCAACGGGACAGACTTAAGCGAGCAGTACTTC. Amino acids: CANGTDLSEQYF. Full variable domain (missing parts from reference TRBV14 and TRBJ2-7): EAGVTQFPSHSVIEKGQTVTLRCDPISGHDNLYWYRRVMGKEIKFLLHFVKESKQDESGMPNNRFLAERTGGTYSTLKVQPAELEDSGVYFCANGTDLSEQYFGPGTRLTVT.

The chain recombines TRBV5-4 with TRBJ2-4; 8 nucleotides align to TRBD2. This CDR3 contains 14 residues. Germline values: CDR1 SGHNT, CDR2 YYREEE (reference sequence). Trimming at V came to 4 bases and at J to 7 bases, leaving 7 bases not matched to a gene. Here the CDR3 reads CASSAGGAGNIQYF. DNA for the CDR3: TGTGCCAGCAGCGCCGGGGGGGCCGGGAACATTCAGTACTTC.

CDR3: CASSLNRLGTYEQYF. CDR3 bases: TGTGCCAGCAGCTTAAACAGGTTGGGGACCTACGAGCAGTACTTC. V gene TRBV11-3 combines with J gene TRBJ2-7, with D possibly TRBD1 on 5 matching bases. This CDR3 is 15 amino acids long. CDR1 and CDR2 from the germline V gene are SGHNT and YENEEA. The ends were cut back, 2 bases at V and 2 bases at J, with 13 bases in the middle.

As regards this clone: This sample also contains other DNA sequences that code for the same CDR3. The chain couples TRBV5-1 to TRBJ1-2; 8 bases align to TRBD1. V dropped 5 bases and J dropped 5; count of bases not matched to a gene: 8. This CDR3 is 14 amino acids long. Germline V lookup: CDR1 SGHRS, CDR2 YFSETQ. CDR3 loop: CASSYTQGAYGYTF. CDR3 nucleotides: TGCGCCAGCAGTTATACTCAGGGGGCTTATGGCTACACCTTC.

The chain is built from TRBV6-5 and TRBJ2-3; the D is unclear. Germline V gene sequence: CDR1 MNHEY, CDR2 SVGAGI. The CDR3 extends over 14 amino acids. V was clipped by 2 bases and J by 5 bases, with 11 bases between them. CDR3 nucleotide sequence: TGTGCCAGCAGTTACCGGCAGGCACAAGATACGCAGTATTTT. It encodes CASSYRQAQDTQYF.

The CDR3 region is CASYEPGGIGQPQHF. Written as DNA, the CDR3 is TGTGCCAGCTACGAACCAGGGGGCATTGGTCAGCCCCAGCATTTT. This chain connects TRBV28 to TRBJ1-5; 8 bases fit TRBD1. This CDR3 spans 15 amino acids. The germline gives CDR1 MDHEN, CDR2 SYDVKM. V was pared by 8 bases and J by 6 bases, with 12 bases of the junction left unmatched. The variable domain in full, completed from reference TRBV28 and TRBJ1-5, reads DVKVTQSSRYLVKRTGEKVFLECVQDMDHENMFWYRQDPGLGLRLIYFSYDVKMKEKGDIPEGYSVSREKKERFSLILESASTNQTSMYLCASYEPGGIGQPQHFGDGTRLSIL.

The chain carries TRBV2 and TRBJ1-2; weak D call: TRBD1 (5 bases). Trimming removed 6 bases at V and 7 bases at J, with 9 bases between. This CDR3 has 11 amino acids. Germline loops: CDR1 SNHLY, CDR2 FYNNEI. The CDR3 DNA reads as TGTGCCAGCAGCCCAGGGTTTGGCTACACCTTC. Translating it yields CASSPGFGYTF. Full variable domain (outside the CDR3, taken from reference TRBV2 and TRBJ1-2): EPEVTQTPSHQVTQMGQEVILRCVPISNHLYFYWYRQILGQKVEFLVSFYNNEISEKSEIFDDQFSVERPDGSNFTLKIRSTKLEDSAMYFCASSPGFGYTFGSGTRLTVV.

The genes are TRBV10-3 and TRBJ2-7, with 9 bases aligning to TRBD1. J gave up 3 bases and V 6 bases, and 3 bases lay outside the gene matches. The V gene's germline CDR1 is ENHRY and CDR2 SYGVKD. This CDR3 contains 13 residues. The CDR3 region is CAIRRDRDYEQYF. The DNA for the CDR3 is TGTGCCATCAGGAGGGACAGGGACTACGAGCAGTACTTC.

The chain recombines TRBV2 with TRBJ2-7, with D maybe TRBD1 (5 bases). The germline V gene has CDR1 SNHLY and CDR2 FYNNEI. The CDR3 length is 15 residues. Trimming cost V 3 bases and J 4 bases, with 16 bases left between them. The CDR3: CASSEGWSGMYEQYF. CDR3 bases: TGTGCCAGCAGTGAGGGTTGGTCAGGGATGTACGAGCAGTACTTC.

In this sample, this clone turned up once. The rearrangement links TRBV4-1 to TRBJ1-2, with TRBD1 matching over 7 bases. This CDR3 comprises 15 residues. Looked up from germline, CDR1 is MGHRA and CDR2 is YSYEKL. J was trimmed by 5 bases and V by 3 bases; bases with no gene match: 9. CDR3 DNA sequence: TGCGCCAGCAGCCAGGTCGGGACAGCGGGTTATGGCTACACCTTC. Its protein is CASSQVGTAGYGYTF.

This chain joins TRBV5-8 and TRBJ2-2; D possibly corresponds to TRBD1 (6 bases). The CDR3 is 13 residues long. Germline CDR1 is SGHTS and CDR2 is YDEGEE. Deletions cut 6 bases from V and 8 bases from J, with 14 bases between. In DNA form, the CDR3 reads TGTGCCAGCAAGGAACAGGGATCTGGGGAGCTGTTTTTT. It yields the protein CASKEQGSGELFF.

The chain employs TRBV5-1 and TRBJ2-5; 10 nucleotides line up with TRBD1. The length of the CDR3 is 18 residues. Germline V gene data show CDR1 as SGHRS and CDR2 as YFSETQ. V shed 0 bases, J shed 4 bases, and the junction held 12 bases outside the gene matches. CDR3 bases: TGCGCCAGCAGCTTGGGGCAGACAGGGGACAGGGGTCGAGAGACCCAGTACTTC. Translating it yields CASSLGQTGDRGRETQYF. Full variable domain (remainder filled in from reference TRBV5-1 and TRBJ2-5): KAGVTQTPRYLIKTRGQQVTLSCSPISGHRSVSWYQQTPGQGLQFLFEYFSETQRNKGNFPGRFSGRQFSNSRSEMNVSTLELGDSALYLCASSLGQTGDRGRETQYFGPGTRLLVL.

The CDR3 is CASSIGPFYEQYF. CDR3 coding DNA: TGTGCCAGTAGTATTGGGCCGTTCTACGAGCAGTACTTC. The chain links TRBV19 to TRBJ2-7; D unclear. V was trimmed by 3 bases and J by 3 bases, leaving 9 bases between them. Per germline, CDR1 LNHDA and CDR2 SQIVND (reference sequence). The CDR3 has 13 amino acids.

This clone was found once. This chain connects TRBV12-3 or TRBV12-4 to TRBJ2-4; TRBD1 matches 7 bases. This CDR3 spans 13 amino acids. V dropped 8 bases and J dropped 8; count of bases not matched to a gene: 9. The CDR3 DNA reads TGTGCCAGCTCCAGAGGGGGCATTTACATTCAGTACTTC. Its translation is CASSRGGIYIQYF.

V gene TRBV6-2 or TRBV6-3 combines with J gene TRBJ1-4, with D possibly matching TRBD1 (5 bases). Trimming shortened V by 5 bases and J by 8 bases, and 18 bases separated the two germline ends. Per germline, CDR1 MNHEY and CDR2 SVGEGT. This CDR3 has 15 residues. In DNA, the CDR3 is TGTGCCAGCAGTCCCCCTCGGGGGGATAGGGAAAAACTGTTTTTT. Its translation is CASSPPRGDREKLFF.

The V gene is TRBV7-9, the J gene TRBJ1-5; unclear D gene. Looked up from germline, CDR1 is SEHNR and CDR2 is FQNEAQ (reference sequence). The CDR3 consists of 13 residues. V lost 1 base to trimming and J lost 12 bases, with 13 bases between them. The CDR3 coding sequence is TGTGCCAGCAGCTTAGGTTACTTTCAGGACCAGCATTTT. This translates into CASSLGYFQDQHF.

V usage is TRBV10-1 and J usage is TRBJ2-7, with D perhaps matching TRBD1 (6 bases). From germline, CDR1 is WNHNN and CDR2 SYGVQD (reference sequence). Trimming shortened V by 7 bases and J by 3 bases, and 10 bases separated the two germline ends. The CDR3 is 12 amino acids. CDR3 sequence (DNA): TGCGCCAGCAACAGGGCAGGCTACGAGCAGTACTTC. Translation: CASNRAGYEQYF.

This chain connects TRBV3-1 (or the pseudogene TRBV3-2) to TRBJ2-7; D is perhaps TRBD1 (5 bases). Germline V CDR1 and CDR2: LGHDT, YNNKEL (reference sequence). This CDR3 spans 15 amino acids. V lost 0 bases and J 6 bases, leaving 15 bases between the germline ends. CDR3 in amino acids: CASSQEWSQGREQYF. The CDR3 DNA follows: TGTGCCAGCAGCCAAGAATGGAGCCAGGGTCGCGAGCAGTACTTC.

This chain connects TRBV29-1 to TRBJ2-1; 10 bases match TRBD2. The germline V gene encodes CDR1 SQVTM and CDR2 ANQGSEA. The V and J ends lost 6 bases and 2 bases, in that order; junction bases with no gene match: 10. CDR3 length equals 16 residues. The CDR3: CSVPLAGGVPYNEQFF. As DNA, the CDR3 is TGCAGCGTCCCTTTAGCGGGAGGCGTCCCCTACAATGAGCAGTTCTTC.

Points on this clone: The same CDR3 is also encoded by other DNA sequences in this sample. This chain links TRBV5-1 with TRBJ2-7; unclear D gene. The CDR3 has 11 amino acids. Germline V gene sequence: CDR1 SGHRS, CDR2 YFSETQ. The V end lost 3 bases, the J end lost 3 bases, and 4 bases lay between the germline ends. CDR3 in DNA: TGCGCCAGCAGCTCAGACTACGAGCAGTACTTC. Amino acids: CASSSDYEQYF.

The chain couples TRBV19 to TRBJ2-3, with D perhaps TRBD2 (5 bases). This CDR3 is 15 amino acids long. V was clipped by 6 bases and J by 0 bases, with 13 bases between them. Germline CDR1 and CDR2: LNHDA and SQIVND (reference sequence). The CDR3 DNA reads as TGTGCCAGTAGCCCCGGGGTCTTGAGCACAGATACGCAGTATTTT. Its protein is CASSPGVLSTDTQYF.

This chain joins TRBV27 and TRBJ2-1; no reliable D call. CDR1 is MNHEY, CDR2 SMNVEV, per germline (reference sequence). CDR3 length equals 13 residues. V gave up 6 bases and J gave up 0 bases, with 6 bases separating them. The CDR3 is CASRLSSYNEQFF. CDR3 in DNA: TGTGCCAGCAGACTTAGCTCCTACAATGAGCAGTTCTTC.

The rearrangement uses TRBV27 and TRBJ1-1; 11 bases match TRBD1. Trimming removed 5 bases from V and 6 bases from J; junction bases left unmatched: 11. Per the germline V gene, CDR1 is MNHEY and CDR2 is SMNVEV (reference sequence). CDR3 length: 16 amino acids. CDR3 region: CASSVSGTGGFSEAFF. CDR3 DNA sequence: TGTGCCAGCAGTGTGTCCGGGACAGGGGGTTTTTCTGAAGCTTTCTTT.